A selection of T cell receptor beta chains follows, all from one sample in a study of blood T cell repertoires in COVID-19. Assay: immunoSEQ multiplex PCR; the TCRdb copy retains only in-frame clones and omits some. This sample has 130,000 or so clones, with around 84% found just once. Sample: PBMCs or T cells enriched from blood (not recorded which). The receptors stem from a man aged 35 to 55 with acute COVID-19. CDR3s include the opening cysteine and the closing phenylalanine or tryptophan. The D gene is left open where the match is weak. The size of a clone is reported for some rows only, either as once, few or many, or as a class for expanded clones.

abundance	d_gene	v_gene	j_gene	CDR3aa
-	-	TRBV5-1	TRBJ1-2	CASSSTGLNYGYTF
-	-	TRBV19	TRBJ1-5	CASGRSSNQPQHF
-	-	TRBV25-1	TRBJ1-6	CASMGGLGSPLHF
-	TRBD1	TRBV24-1	TRBJ2-1	CATSDSGTGTYNEQFF
-	TRBD1	TRBV5-8	TRBJ1-2	CASSARQGDGYTF
-	-	TRBV14	TRBJ2-1	CASSQVVRDNEQFF
-	-	TRBV6-5	TRBJ1-4	CASSYGGVREKLFF
-	TRBD1	TRBV6-5	TRBJ1-5	CASSSGQGAGNQPQHF
-	-	TRBV30	TRBJ1-1	CAWSRGTEAFF
-	-	TRBV6-5	TRBJ1-5	CASSSLEGAGNQPQHF
-	-	TRBV5-6	TRBJ2-6	CASSPVGANVLTF
-	TRBD1	TRBV6-5	TRBJ1-1	CASSYDGNRGRAAFF
-	-	TRBV6-5	TRBJ2-7	CASGSETYEQYF
-	-	TRBV28	TRBJ1-6	CATQGYNSPLHF
once	TRBD2	TRBV4-1	TRBJ2-3	CASSQEVSTSASLTDTQYF
-	TRBD2	TRBV7-2	TRBJ2-7	CASSSYRGDQSYEQYF
-	TRBD2	TRBV27	TRBJ2-7	CASSLWSSGSYEQYF
-	-	TRBV7-2	TRBJ2-5	CASSPGGWETQYF
-	TRBD1	TRBV2	TRBJ1-5	CASRGTASNQPQHF
-	-	TRBV7-8	TRBJ1-2	CASSLGASYGYTF
-	TRBD1	TRBV6-5	TRBJ2-5	CASKPDRAIETQYF
-	-	TRBV5-1	TRBJ2-3	CASSPSFVGANTQYF
-	-	TRBV15	TRBJ1-1	CATSGQLENTEAFF
-	TRBD1	TRBV6-6	TRBJ1-6	CASSYGGTGASPLHF
-	-	TRBV7-8	TRBJ1-3	CASSLGLGALSGNTIYF
-	-	TRBV5-1	TRBJ2-3	CASSLDGGFTDTQYF
-	-	TRBV5-5	TRBJ2-7	CASTLGERALEQYF
once	-	TRBV6-5	TRBJ2-7	CASSYRGHEQYF
-	-	TRBV11-3	TRBJ2-2	CASSLQADTGELFF
-	-	TRBV9	TRBJ2-2	CASGGQNTGELFF
-	-	TRBV7-6	TRBJ2-1	CATSGAGRDHEQFF
-	-	TRBV7-9	TRBJ2-5	CAFGEQETQYF
-	TRBD1	TRBV3-1/TRBV3-2	TRBJ1-2	CASSLPDRYYGYTF
-	TRBD1	TRBV27	TRBJ1-5	CASSLIATGTGNQPQHF
-	TRBD2	TRBV7-9	TRBJ2-2	CASSLLAGSNTGELFF
-	-	TRBV19	TRBJ1-1	CASIPYGGGTEAFF
-	-	TRBV3-1/TRBV3-2	TRBJ2-1	CASSLGQGKEEFF
-	-	TRBV18	TRBJ2-3	CASSPSGLTDTQYF
-	TRBD1	TRBV28	TRBJ1-2	CASSLVTGANYGYTF
-	TRBD2	TRBV14	TRBJ2-3	CASSRSGGVLTDTQYF
-	TRBD2	TRBV11-2	TRBJ2-3	CASSHGYSGRGGDTQYF